This T cell receptor beta chain was profiled in a study of blood T cell repertoires in COVID-19. TCRdb's table, derived via immunoSEQ multiplex PCR, lists solely in-frame clones and lacks some. The sample has about 470,000 clones, about 85% seen once. Deletions cut 4 bases from V and 0 bases from J, with 14 bases between. Germline-derived CDR1 and CDR2 are SGHRS and YFSETQ. The CDR3 extends over 15 amino acids. J is TRBJ2-7 and V is TRBV5-1; maybe TRBD2 (6 bases). The sequence was obtained from a woman under 30 who had recovered from COVID-19. Sequenced sample: PBMCs or T cells enriched from blood (not recorded which). For the CDR3, the DNA is TGCGCCAGCAGCCTCCGGGACTCCAACTCCTACGAGCAGTACTTC. Protein product: CASSLRDSNSYEQYF.